The next 28 T cell receptor beta chains were all read from a single sample in a study of blood T cell repertoires in COVID-19 (dated by TCRdb to about 2020). The method behind the library was the immunoSEQ multiplex PCR assay. Held by TCRdb, this immuneACCESS table contains in-frame sequences only and omits some clones. Under half of the omission traces to an unresolved V gene where checked; the cause of the rest is unknown. The sample table holds about 90,000 clones, of which about 81% were seen once. The ten largest make up roughly an eighth of the sample. Material for sequencing was peripheral blood. The receptors shown here come from a human donor in a cohort sampled during active COVID-19.

V is TRBV28 and J is TRBJ2-7; possibly TRBD2 for D (5 bases). Trimming stripped 5 bases from V and 3 bases from J, with 8 bases between. The germline V gene has CDR1 MDHEN and CDR2 SYDVKM. The CDR3 has 12 amino acids. The CDR3 DNA sequence: TGTGCCAGCAGTACGAGCGGCTACGAGCAGTACTTC. It translates to CASSTSGYEQYF.

The chain uses TRBV7-2 and TRBJ1-6; D possibly corresponds to TRBD1 (6 bases). V was shortened by 1 base and J by 5 bases, with 12 bases between the two germline ends. This CDR3 is built from 16 residues. Germline V CDR1 and CDR2: SGHTA, FQGNSA. The CDR3, as DNA: TGTGCCAGCAGCTTAGTGGGGGGGCGAGATAATTCACCCCTCCACTTT. This sequence encodes CASSLVGGRDNSPLHF.

Here the CDR3 DNA reads TGTGCCAGCAGCGTAGGAGCGTTCAGGGGCGGAGATACGCAGTATTTT. It is translated as CASSVGAFRGGDTQYF. J is TRBJ2-3 and V is TRBV9, with D perhaps matching TRBD1 (6 bases). CDR1 and CDR2 (germline): SGDLS, YYNGEE. Trimming shortened V by 0 bases and J by 5 bases, and 16 bases separated the two germline ends. CDR3 size: 16 residues.

The V call is TRBV7-9, the J call TRBJ2-7, with TRBD1 matching 7 bases. The germline V gene has CDR1 SEHNR and CDR2 FQNEAQ (reference sequence). After removal of 5 bases from V and 6 bases from J, the junction contained 16 bases not matched to a gene. The CDR3 spans 16 residues. CDR3 DNA sequence: TGTGCCAGCAGCCCCGATTATGGACAGGCTAGAAGCGAGCAGTACTTC. Translation gives CASSPDYGQARSEQYF.

This chain joins TRBV7-6 and TRBJ2-1, with TRBD2 as a possible D gene (7 bases). The CDR3 loop spans 15 amino acids. Looked up from germline, CDR1 is SGHVS and CDR2 is FNYEAQ. Trimming pared 6 bases from V and 6 bases from J, leaving 18 bases between. The CDR3 loop is CASSLPGGAFNEQFF. As DNA, the CDR3 is TGTGCCAGCAGTTTACCGGGGGGCGCCTTCAATGAGCAGTTCTTC. Looking up the rest from reference TRBV7-6 and TRBJ2-1 gives the full variable domain: GAGVSQSPRYKVTKRGQDVALRCDPISGHVSLYWYRQALGQGPEFLTYFNYEAQQDKSGLPNDRFSAERPEGSISTLTIQRTEQRDSAMYRCASSLPGGAFNEQFFGPGTRLTVL.

This chain joins TRBV7-8 and TRBJ1-5, with D possibly TRBD1 on 6 matching bases. V was cut by 3 bases and J by 4 bases, with 16 bases left in between. Germline CDR1 and CDR2: SGHVS and FQNEAQ. This CDR3 has 16 residues. The CDR3 spells CASSFSRGGRNQPQHF. CDR3 bases: TGTGCCAGCAGCTTTAGCCGCGGGGGGCGGAATCAGCCCCAGCATTTT.

V usage is TRBV7-2 and J usage is TRBJ1-5, with no clear D. Germline V gene data show CDR1 as SGHTA and CDR2 as FQGNSA. Trimming left V 3 bases short and J 6 bases short, with 12 bases between. The CDR3 contains 14 residues. The CDR3 DNA reads as TGTGCCAGCAGCTTGGGGAGGGCCGGTCAGCCCCAGCATTTT. Translating it yields CASSLGRAGQPQHF.

V and J are TRBV6-6 and TRBJ1-2, with a weak D call TRBD1 (6 bases). The CDR3 runs to 13 residues. V was trimmed by 2 bases and J by 8 bases, leaving 12 bases between them. Germline CDR1 and CDR2: MNHNY and SVGAGI (reference sequence). CDR3 protein: CASSYTGTAGYTF. DNA of the CDR3: TGTGCCAGCAGTTACACAGGGACGGCGGGCTACACCTTC.

This clone was recorded a few times. The V and J genes are TRBV28 and TRBJ1-2; D is possibly TRBD1 (6 bases). The V end lost 7 bases, the J end lost 4 bases, and 19 bases lay between the germline ends. The germline gives CDR1 MDHEN, CDR2 SYDVKM. The CDR3 contains 15 residues. The CDR3 nucleotides are TGTGCCAGCACCGACGTACAGGGATCCGCCTATGGCTACACCTTC. Encoded protein: CASTDVQGSAYGYTF.

In nucleotides, the CDR3 is TGTGCCTGGCACCCGGGGGGCAGGCCTAACTATGGCTACACCTTC. It codes for CAWHPGGRPNYGYTF. V and J are TRBV30 and TRBJ1-2, with D perhaps matching TRBD1 (6 bases). Germline CDR1 reads GTSNPN; CDR2 reads SVGIG (reference sequence). This CDR3 spans 15 amino acids. Trimming stripped 5 bases from V and 0 bases from J, with 16 bases between.

The chain joins TRBV15 to TRBJ1-6; D not resolved. The CDR3 contains 13 residues. Germline lookup yields CDR1 LNHNV and CDR2 YYDKDF (reference sequence). V was pared by 0 bases and J by 9 bases, with 6 bases between. CDR3 loop: CATSRDRSSPLHF. In DNA form, the CDR3 reads TGTGCCACCAGCAGAGATCGGAGTTCACCCCTCCACTTT.

DNA for the CDR3: TGCGCCAGCAGCCAAGACAGGAATCAAGAGACCCAGTACTTC. It translates to CASSQDRNQETQYF. V and J are TRBV4-1 and TRBJ2-5; D unclear. V was trimmed by 0 bases and J by 2 bases, leaving 7 bases between them. Germline CDR1 reads MGHRA; CDR2 reads YSYEKL. The CDR3 sequence is 14 residues long.

V usage is TRBV28 and J usage is TRBJ2-7; no firm D call. The CDR3 totals 12 residues. The V gene's germline CDR1 is MDHEN and CDR2 SYDVKM. Trimming removed 5 bases at V and 4 bases at J, with 9 bases between. The CDR3 DNA follows: TGTGCCAGCAGTGGGCAGCTATACGAGCAGTACTTC. It encodes CASSGQLYEQYF.

This chain joins TRBV9 and TRBJ2-5; possibly TRBD1 for D (5 bases). Germline V gene data show CDR1 as SGDLS and CDR2 as YYNGEE. The CDR3 is 13 amino acids. The germline V and J ends were trimmed by 4 bases and 5 bases, with 12 bases remaining between them. CDR3 in DNA: TGTGCCAGCAGCCCTCAGGGTCAGGAGACCCAGTACTTC. Encoded protein: CASSPQGQETQYF. The full variable domain, in which reference TRBV9 and TRBJ2-5 provide the parts outside the CDR3, is DSGVTQTPKHLITATGQRVTLRCSPRSGDLSVYWYQQSLDQGLQFLIQYYNGEERAKGNILERFSAQQFPDLHSELNLSSLELGDSALYFCASSPQGQETQYFGPGTRLLVL.

A few counts support this clone. J is TRBJ1-1 and V is TRBV27, with TRBD1 as a possible D gene (6 bases). Germline V gene data show CDR1 as MNHEY and CDR2 as SMNVEV (reference sequence). The CDR3 has 15 amino acids. Trimming removed 5 bases from V and 0 bases from J, with 13 bases in between. Here the CDR3 reads CASSEQGYLNTEAFF. The CDR3 DNA reads as TGTGCCAGCAGTGAACAGGGTTACCTGAACACTGAAGCTTTCTTT.

The chain couples TRBV6-5 to TRBJ2-7; tentative D call: TRBD2 (7 bases). This CDR3 is built from 16 residues. In germline, CDR1 is MNHEY, CDR2 SVGAGI. V dropped 2 bases and J dropped 3 bases, with 17 bases sitting between them. As DNA, the CDR3 is TGTGCCAGCAGTTACGGGAGGGGGGCCCCCCACTACGAGCAGTACTTC. It codes for CASSYGRGAPHYEQYF.

The CDR3 here is CASSPRAGWQETQYF. CDR3 DNA: TGTGCCAGCAGTCCCCGGGCAGGGTGGCAAGAGACCCAGTACTTC. This rearrangement joins TRBV7-6 to TRBJ2-5, with D maybe TRBD1 (5 bases). The ends were cut back, 6 bases at V and 2 bases at J, with 16 bases in the middle. Germline CDR1 reads SGHVS; CDR2 reads FNYEAQ. The CDR3 runs 15 residues.

The gene calls are TRBV6-5 and TRBJ2-7; D not certain. This CDR3 region has 14 residues. Trimming took off 7 bases at V and 0 bases at J, with 13 bases between the two ends. The germline CDR1 and CDR2 sequences are MNHEY and SVGAGI. The CDR3 loop is CASMASRSSYEQYF. The CDR3 nucleotides read TGTGCCAGCATGGCTTCCCGGAGCTCCTACGAGCAGTACTTC.

The chain combines TRBV7-3 with TRBJ2-1, with 9 bases fitting TRBD2. Germline V gene data show CDR1 as SGHTA and CDR2 as FQGTGA. This CDR3 region has 20 residues. Trimming removed 4 bases from V and 0 bases from J; junction bases left unmatched: 16. The DNA for the CDR3 is TGTGCCAGCAGCTCCTTACCACTTATAGCGGGGGCCAGCTCCTACAATGAGCAGTTCTTC. Protein sequence: CASSSLPLIAGASSYNEQFF. The complete variable domain, with remaining parts taken from reference TRBV7-3 and TRBJ2-1, reads GAGVSQTPSNKVTEKGKYVELRCDPISGHTALYWYRQSLGQGPEFLIYFQGTGAADDSGLPNDRFFAVRPEGSVSTLKIQRTERGDSAVYLCASSSLPLIAGASSYNEQFFGPGTRLTVL.

The rearrangement links TRBV28 to TRBJ1-1; no clear D gene. This CDR3 is 13 amino acids long. V gave up 5 bases and J gave up 5 bases, with 12 bases separating them. From germline, CDR1 is MDHEN and CDR2 SYDVKM. CDR3 sequence reads: CASSGPTGTEAFF. The DNA of the CDR3 is TGTGCCAGCAGTGGGCCCACGGGAACTGAAGCTTTCTTT.

V gene TRBV10-2 combines with J gene TRBJ1-2; 10 bases fit TRBD1. This CDR3 comprises 14 residues. V gave up 8 bases and J gave up 8 bases; unmatched junction bases: 11. Germline values: CDR1 WSHSY, CDR2 SAAADI. As DNA, the CDR3 is TGCGCCAGCCGAAGCTCCGGGACAGGGGAAGGCTACACCTTC. Translated, it gives CASRSSGTGEGYTF.

The V gene is TRBV19, the J gene TRBJ1-1; no clear D gene. The CDR3 consists of 13 residues. The V end lost 4 bases, the J end lost 2 bases, and 8 bases lay between the germline ends. From germline, CDR1 is LNHDA and CDR2 SQIVND (reference sequence). CDR3 loop: CASSKRTNTEAFF. The CDR3 region has the DNA TGTGCCAGTAGTAAACGGACTAACACTGAAGCTTTCTTT.

The chain is built from TRBV18 and TRBJ1-2; no firm D call. This CDR3 comprises 14 residues. Trimming cost V 6 bases and J 6 bases, with 17 bases left between them. The germline gives CDR1 KGHSH, CDR2 LQKENI. CDR3 region: CASSWTKESNGYTF. As DNA, the CDR3 is TGTGCCAGCTCCTGGACTAAGGAGTCCAATGGCTACACCTTC.

The rearrangement joins TRBV7-3 to TRBJ1-1; maybe TRBD1 (5 bases). Germline CDR1 and CDR2: SGHTA and FQGTGA. This CDR3 is 13 amino acids long. Trimming took off 4 bases at V and 6 bases at J, with 12 bases between the two ends. This CDR3 is CASSYHHRSEAFF. DNA of the CDR3: TGTGCCAGCAGCTACCACCACAGGTCTGAAGCTTTCTTT.

The chain combines TRBV29-1 with TRBJ1-2, with D possibly being TRBD1 (6 bases). This CDR3 region has 14 residues. V gave up 5 bases and J gave up 4 bases, with 17 bases separating them. The germline gives CDR1 SQVTM, CDR2 ANQGSEA. This CDR3 reads CSVTWGGPGYGYTF. The DNA of the CDR3 is TGCAGCGTTACCTGGGGGGGCCCTGGCTATGGCTACACCTTC.

V gene TRBV3-1 (or the pseudogene TRBV3-2) combines with J gene TRBJ1-2; D may be TRBD1 (6 bases). Deletions cut 4 bases from V and 0 bases from J, with 6 bases between. The CDR3 totals 13 residues. Germline V gene sequence: CDR1 LGHDT, CDR2 YNNKEL (reference sequence). This CDR3 is CASSRTANYGYTF. CDR3 bases: TGTGCCAGCAGCCGGACAGCTAACTATGGCTACACCTTC.

The V gene is TRBV6-5, the J gene TRBJ2-2, with a possible D match to TRBD1 (6 bases). The CDR3 runs to 14 residues. The germline V and J ends were trimmed by 7 bases and 5 bases, with 14 bases remaining between them. Germline V gives CDR1 MNHEY, CDR2 SVGAGI. CDR3 nucleotide sequence: TGTGCCAGCACCCAAACCAGGGGAACCGGGGAGCTGTTTTTT. Amino acid sequence: CASTQTRGTGELFF.

The rearrangement uses TRBV6-5 and TRBJ1-6; D might be TRBD1 (5 bases). Between the trimmed V and J ends, which lost 0 bases and 10 bases, there was a span of 10 bases. Per germline, CDR1 MNHEY and CDR2 SVGAGI. The CDR3 loop spans 14 amino acids. The CDR3 here is CASSYSRRGSPLHF. The CDR3 bases are TGTGCCAGCAGTTACTCCAGGAGGGGATCACCCCTCCACTTT.